This T cell receptor (beta chain) was identified during a study of T-cell memory formation after mild COVID-19. Study background: The two donors had largely donor-specific TCR clusters.

With respect to this clonotype: Its matching antigen is unknown.

General observations from the study: Researchers could not confirm that second-wave clones peaking on day 37 targeted SARS-CoV-2. Researchers found some responding clones in pre-infection memory, a sign that cross-reactive memory joined.

TCRdb redid the calling of the 5' RACE reads with MiXCR, one entry per CDR3 protein. The sample records 350,000 to 450,000 distinct CDR3 sequences, around 18% being singletons. V shed 5 bases and J shed 1 base, with 16 bases lying between them. Per germline, CDR1 SGHTA and CDR2 FQGNSA. The CDR3 loop spans 16 amino acids. The TCR sequence derives from an adult woman who had mild COVID-19 (a few samples of this study predate the infection). Cell type and time point are not known. The source material was PBMCs or a T cell subset sorted from them (not recorded which). The rearrangement uses TRBV7-2 and TRBJ2-3; D may be TRBD1 or TRBD2 (5 bases each). CDR3 region: CASSPSVGVGTDTQYF. DNA of the CDR3: TGTGCCAGCAGCCCCTCTGTGGGGGTGGGCACAGATACGCAGTATTTT.